Listed here are 8 T cell receptor beta chains from one sample, sequenced in a study of T-cell reconstitution after alpha-beta-depleted transplantation in children. This sample's TCRbeta library carried unique molecular identifier barcodes. TCRdb fed the PCR reads into MiXCR, producing one record per CDR3 protein. The sample shows some 600,000 distinct CDR3 sequences, 16% of them seen only once. Sample: PBMCs from the stem cell graft donor, taken from the stem cell graft. Source of these receptors: a human donor who donated a stem cell graft to a child with acute myeloid leukemia.

This sequence joins TRBV2 and TRBJ2-1; no clear D gene. Germline V CDR1 and CDR2: SNHLY, FYNNEI. This CDR3 comprises 12 residues. With 6 bases removed from V and 8 bases from J, the gap between germline ends came to 11 bases. Here the CDR3 reads CASSAQWDEQFF. The CDR3 DNA is TGTGCCAGCAGCGCACAGTGGGATGAGCAGTTCTTC.

This clonotype was detected a few times. This rearrangement joins TRBV7-2 to TRBJ2-2; weak D call: TRBD1 (5 bases). CDR1 and CDR2 (germline): SGHTA, FQGNSA. Trimming left V 1 base short and J 5 bases short, with 8 bases between. The length of the CDR3 is 14 residues. The CDR3 region has the DNA TGTGCCAGCAGCTTAGTAGCAGGGACCGGGGAGCTGTTTTTT. Protein sequence: CASSLVAGTGELFF.

This clonotype has a count of ten or more. The chain is built from TRBV29-1 and TRBJ2-7, with 9 nucleotides matching TRBD1. Germline V gives CDR1 SQVTM, CDR2 ANQGSEA. This CDR3 is built from 12 residues. Unmatched junction bases numbered 7, after V lost 7 bases and J lost 6 bases. The CDR3 DNA sequence: TGCAGCGCCGGCGGGACAGGGTTCGAGCAGTACTTC. It specifies CSAGGTGFEQYF.

This chain links TRBV5-1 with TRBJ1-2; 7 bases are a match to TRBD1. Germline V gene lookup returns CDR1 SGHRS and CDR2 YFSETQ. The length of the CDR3 is 14 residues. Trimming took 4 bases from V and 4 from J; bases not matched to a gene: 7. The CDR3, as DNA: TGCGCCAGCAGCCGGGACAGCGAGATCTATGGCTACACCTTC. Its translation is CASSRDSEIYGYTF.

This clonotype was observed at least ten times. V is TRBV29-1 and J is TRBJ1-2; D remains unclear. Germline lookup yields CDR1 SQVTM and CDR2 ANQGSEA. Trimming cost V 0 bases and J 4 bases, with 9 bases left between them. This CDR3 contains 13 residues. The DNA of the CDR3 is TGCAGCGTTGAAGATCTCGTGCCCTATGGCTACACCTTC. This sequence encodes CSVEDLVPYGYTF.

This clonotype turned up a few times. The chain links TRBV13 to TRBJ1-1; D is perhaps TRBD1 (6 bases). Trimming shortened V by 5 bases and J by 6 bases, and 13 bases separated the two germline ends. The CDR3 is 13 amino acids. The germline CDR1 and CDR2 sequences are PRHDT and FYEKMQ (reference sequence). CDR3 loop: CASSLRGSPEAFF. The DNA for the CDR3 is TGTGCCAGCAGCCTAAGGGGGTCGCCTGAAGCTTTCTTT.

This chain links TRBV5-1 with TRBJ2-1; maybe TRBD1 (5 bases). From germline, CDR1 is SGHRS and CDR2 YFSETQ. The CDR3 is 17 amino acids. V lost 0 bases, J lost 4 bases, and 17 bases lay in between. DNA for the CDR3: TGCGCCAGCAGCTTGGTGAAGGGGCCTATCCCGTACAATGAGCAGTTCTTC. Translation: CASSLVKGPIPYNEQFF.

This chain links TRBV12-3 or TRBV12-4 with TRBJ1-1, with TRBD1 matching over 7 bases. The CDR3 contains 14 residues. Trimming took 5 bases from V and 5 from J; bases not matched to a gene: 8. The CDR3 loop reads CASSPRQGITEAFF. DNA of the CDR3: TGTGCCAGCAGTCCTCGACAGGGAATAACTGAAGCTTTCTTT.